Listed below are T cell receptor beta chains from one sample, sequenced in a study of blood T cell repertoires in COVID-19. TCRdb's table, derived via immunoSEQ multiplex PCR, lists solely in-frame clones and lacks some. Among nearly 200,000 clones listed, more than 70% were seen once. Specimen: peripheral blood. The origin of the receptors is a woman aged 40 to 49 who had recovered from COVID-19. The CDR3 runs from the conserved cysteine through the conserved F or W. Each record gives: CDR3 protein, V gene, J gene.

CAISEWTSGTHEQFF	TRBV10-3	TRBJ2-1
CATSDPSAGAYNEQFF	TRBV24-1	TRBJ2-1
CSVEDPGADRGDYEQYF	TRBV29-1	TRBJ2-7
CASSPAAGGNEKLFF	TRBV7-6	TRBJ1-4
CASSLTDNEQFF	TRBV28	TRBJ2-1
CAISGGRGNTEAFF	TRBV10-3	TRBJ1-1
CASSPGGTSYNEQFF	TRBV28	TRBJ2-1
CASSLGGQGAPNYGYTF	TRBV7-2	TRBJ1-2
CASSSSGLAEYEQYF	TRBV27	TRBJ2-7
CASSEPLGLGAEQFF	TRBV6-1	TRBJ2-1
CSIYGQNTEAFF	TRBV29-1	TRBJ1-1
CAISPSSGREDTQYF	TRBV10-3	TRBJ2-3
CASSPNPGLAGETQYF	TRBV7-8	TRBJ2-5
CASSYANVRDNEQFF	TRBV6-5	TRBJ2-1
CASSQEKGTNYGYTF	TRBV4-2	TRBJ1-2
CASSAWGGRPEAFF	TRBV27	TRBJ1-1
CASRQMWTGRYQETQYF	TRBV19	TRBJ2-5
CAISGLAGDRSTDTQYF	TRBV10-3	TRBJ2-3
CASSIASGYTGELFF	TRBV19	TRBJ2-2
CAIGQPNTEAFF	TRBV10-3	TRBJ1-1
CASSPMLPTGGYTF	TRBV6-2/TRBV6-3	TRBJ1-2
CASSSAGGGDEQFF	TRBV28	TRBJ2-1
CASSLDPGVGYNEQFF	TRBV11-2	TRBJ2-1
CASSTGGREDGYTF	TRBV28	TRBJ1-2
CSAKGGYGYTF	TRBV20-1	TRBJ1-2
CATASSGPHPDTQYF	TRBV27	TRBJ2-3
CTRDSHANQPQHF	TRBV1	TRBJ1-5
CSVERATGQETQYF	TRBV29-1	TRBJ2-5
CASSLDRDTEAFF	TRBV7-8	TRBJ1-1
CASSQDPGSGNTIYF	TRBV3-1/TRBV3-2	TRBJ1-3
CASRDSGTSVEQFF	TRBV2	TRBJ2-1
CASSPIAGGLNNEQFF	TRBV18	TRBJ2-1
CASSFQDRGPDTQYF	TRBV28	TRBJ2-3